Each of the 10 T cell receptor beta chains below was sequenced from the same sample in a study of cytomegalovirus exposure and HLA in healthy donors. Primers for the PCR totalled 60 Vbeta and 13 Jbeta. The table came from immunoSEQ multiplex PCR; TCRdb's copy has only in-frame clones and leaves some out. The repertoire shows about 140,000 clones; the top ten hold roughly 2.7%. Specimen: PBMCs. The receptor source for this set is a man in his forties in good health and CMV-seronegative.

The chain links TRBV9 to TRBJ1-2; no clear D. The CDR3 contains 11 residues. The germline V gene encodes CDR1 SGDLS and CDR2 YYNGEE. With 3 bases removed from V and 6 bases from J, the gap between germline ends came to 6 bases. The CDR3 region is CASSGPHGYTF. DNA for the CDR3: TGTGCCAGCAGCGGGCCTCATGGCTACACCTTC. Full variable domain (outside the CDR3, taken from reference TRBV9 and TRBJ1-2): DSGVTQTPKHLITATGQRVTLRCSPRSGDLSVYWYQQSLDQGLQFLIQYYNGEERAKGNILERFSAQQFPDLHSELNLSSLELGDSALYFCASSGPHGYTFGSGTRLTVV.

The chain joins TRBV7-2 to TRBJ1-5; D not resolved. V was shortened by 5 bases and J by 0 bases, with 11 bases between the two germline ends. This CDR3 is 15 amino acids long. CDR1 and CDR2 from the germline V gene are SGHTA and FQGNSA. The CDR3 reads CASSVRPGSNQPQHF. Written as DNA, the CDR3 is TGTGCCAGCAGCGTCCGTCCGGGTAGCAATCAGCCCCAGCATTTT.

J is TRBJ1-1 and V is TRBV27, with 7 nucleotides matching TRBD1. The germline V gene has CDR1 MNHEY and CDR2 SMNVEV (reference sequence). The CDR3 contains 15 residues. V shed 4 bases and J 2 bases; nucleotides not matched to a gene: 7. The CDR3: CASSSMGQLNTEAFF. The DNA for the CDR3 is TGTGCCAGCAGTTCCATGGGACAGTTAAACACTGAAGCTTTCTTT.

This chain uses TRBV4-3 with TRBJ2-1, with 9 bases aligning to TRBD1. The CDR3 extends over 17 amino acids. V shed 0 bases, J shed 6 bases, and the junction held 9 bases outside the gene matches. CDR1 is LGHNA, CDR2 YSLEER, per germline. This chain's CDR3 is CASSQDLPGQGRNEQFF. CDR3 bases: TGCGCCAGCAGCCAAGATCTTCCGGGACAGGGACGCAATGAGCAGTTCTTC.

The J gene is TRBJ2-1, the V gene TRBV14; TRBD2 agrees at 14 bases. The CDR3 runs 19 residues. Trimming removed 1 base from V and 0 bases from J; junction bases left unmatched: 5. Germline V CDR1 and CDR2: SGHDN, FVKESK. The CDR3 sequence is CASSQGLAGGVSSYNEQFF. CDR3 in DNA: TGTGCCAGCAGCCAAGGACTAGCGGGGGGGGTCAGCTCCTACAATGAGCAGTTCTTC.

The rearrangement joins TRBV7-7 to TRBJ1-1, with TRBD1 identical over 10 bases. J lost 3 bases, V lost 2 bases, and 6 bases had no gene match. Germline CDR1 and CDR2: SSHAT and FNYEAQ (reference sequence). The CDR3 length is 16 residues. The DNA for the CDR3 is TGTGCCAGCAGCTTATATATGGACAGGGGGGACACTGAAGCTTTCTTT. Its protein product is CASSLYMDRGDTEAFF.

This chain links TRBV7-2 with TRBJ1-1, with D perhaps matching TRBD1 (5 bases). Trimming took off 1 base at V and 1 base at J, with 10 bases between the two ends. The CDR3 extends over 15 amino acids. CDR1 and CDR2 (germline): SGHTA, FQGNSA. CDR3 region: CASSLGGRWNTEAFF. The CDR3 nucleotides read TGTGCCAGCAGCTTAGGGGGGAGGTGGAACACTGAAGCTTTCTTT.

V gene TRBV19 combines with J gene TRBJ1-3; perhaps TRBD1 as D (5 bases). The CDR3 is 17 amino acids. Germline CDR1 is LNHDA and CDR2 is SQIVND (reference sequence). The V and J ends lost 4 bases and 0 bases respectively, with 16 bases between them. DNA of the CDR3: TGTGCCAGTAGTACGTCAGGACATTCAATCTCTGGAAACACCATATATTTT. This gives the protein CASSTSGHSISGNTIYF.

The rearrangement uses TRBV7-2 and TRBJ1-2; 7 bases match TRBD1. Unmatched junction bases numbered 13, after V lost 0 bases and J lost 6 bases. From germline, CDR1 is SGHTA and CDR2 FQGNSA. The CDR3 consists of 17 residues. CDR3 region: CASSLAQGGKGIDGYTF. The CDR3 DNA follows: TGTGCCAGCAGCTTAGCGCAGGGGGGAAAAGGGATCGATGGCTACACCTTC.

About this clone itself: Different DNA sequences within this sample yield the same CDR3. This chain joins TRBV7-2 and TRBJ2-2, with D hard to call. Trimming removed 5 bases at V and 1 base at J, with 2 bases between. This CDR3 spans 12 amino acids. CDR1 and CDR2 from the germline V gene are SGHTA and FQGNSA. The CDR3 sequence: CASSLNTGELFF. The CDR3 region has the DNA TGTGCCAGCAGCCTGAACACCGGGGAGCTGTTTTTT.